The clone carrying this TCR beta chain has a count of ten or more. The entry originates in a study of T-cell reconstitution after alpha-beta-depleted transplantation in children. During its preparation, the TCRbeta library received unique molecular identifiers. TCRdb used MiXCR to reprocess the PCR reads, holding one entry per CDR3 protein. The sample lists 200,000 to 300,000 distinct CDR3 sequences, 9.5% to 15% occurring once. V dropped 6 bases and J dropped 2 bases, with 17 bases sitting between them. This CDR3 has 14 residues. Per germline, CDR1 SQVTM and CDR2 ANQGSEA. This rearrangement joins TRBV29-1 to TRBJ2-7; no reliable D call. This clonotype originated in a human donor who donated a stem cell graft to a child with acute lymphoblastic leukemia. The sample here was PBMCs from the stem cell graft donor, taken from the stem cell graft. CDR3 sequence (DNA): TGCAGCGTGATTTTGGCCCAAGCCCCCTACGAGCAGTACTTC. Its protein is CSVILAQAPYEQYF.